This T cell receptor beta chain was recovered during a study of yellow fever vaccine responses in identical twins. Study results and caveats: Twins reportedly had a vaccine T cell response that seemed partly convergent, partly personalized.

Turning to this clonotype: Its antigen is as yet unknown.

V shed 4 bases, J shed 3 bases, and the junction held 6 bases outside the gene matches. The CDR3 contains 16 residues. Looked up from germline, CDR1 is LGHNA and CDR2 is YNFKEQ. TCRdb ran MiXCR on the RT-PCR reads and lists one entry per CDR3 protein. The sample includes roughly 1,700 distinct CDR3 sequences, over 80% of them seen just once. The sequences come from T cells from blood (PBMCs), unsorted or a sorted subset (not recorded which), collected before or after yellow fever vaccination (not recorded which). The chain uses TRBV4-2 and TRBJ2-5; 12 positions agree with TRBD2. This sequence originates from a woman younger than 30 who received the yellow fever vaccine. CDR3 DNA: TGTGCCAGCAGCCGTGCGACTAGCGGGGGTAAAGAGACCCAGTACTTC. Its translation is CASSRATSGGKETQYF.